Below, one T cell receptor beta chain is given with its context. Its antigen is unknown. TCR sequencing used cDNA made by reverse transcription of extracted RNA. Using immunoSEQ multiplex PCR, the repertoire was profiled, and TCRdb retains in-frame clones only, with some absent. The data show approximately 140,000 clones, with approximately 45% seen just once and about 6.8% held by the top ten. Sampling of alopecia areata patients yielded lesional scalp punch biopsies as well as peripheral blood. This sample was included in a study of CD8+ T cells in alopecia areata. The study's findings and limits: Alphabeta T cells residing in normal skin are also sequenced in scalp samples.

The V end was cut by 7 bases, the J end by 7 bases, with 21 bases between. Per the germline V gene, CDR1 is SGHRS and CDR2 is YFSETQ. This CDR3 spans 15 amino acids. The TCR was taken from a human donor with alopecia areata. The chain links TRBV5-1 to TRBJ2-1; the D call may be TRBD1 or TRBD2 (5 bases each). Material: CD4+ T cells sorted from blood. The CDR3 region has the DNA TGCGCCAGCCGCCCGGGACCCGCTAGTCGGAATGAGCAGTTCTTC. Protein sequence: CASRPGPASRNEQFF. The full variable domain, rest sourced from reference TRBV5-1 and TRBJ2-1, is KAGVTQTPRYLIKTRGQQVTLSCSPISGHRSVSWYQQTPGQGLQFLFEYFSETQRNKGNFPGRFSGRQFSNSRSEMNVSTLELGDSALYLCASRPGPASRNEQFFGPGTRLTVL.